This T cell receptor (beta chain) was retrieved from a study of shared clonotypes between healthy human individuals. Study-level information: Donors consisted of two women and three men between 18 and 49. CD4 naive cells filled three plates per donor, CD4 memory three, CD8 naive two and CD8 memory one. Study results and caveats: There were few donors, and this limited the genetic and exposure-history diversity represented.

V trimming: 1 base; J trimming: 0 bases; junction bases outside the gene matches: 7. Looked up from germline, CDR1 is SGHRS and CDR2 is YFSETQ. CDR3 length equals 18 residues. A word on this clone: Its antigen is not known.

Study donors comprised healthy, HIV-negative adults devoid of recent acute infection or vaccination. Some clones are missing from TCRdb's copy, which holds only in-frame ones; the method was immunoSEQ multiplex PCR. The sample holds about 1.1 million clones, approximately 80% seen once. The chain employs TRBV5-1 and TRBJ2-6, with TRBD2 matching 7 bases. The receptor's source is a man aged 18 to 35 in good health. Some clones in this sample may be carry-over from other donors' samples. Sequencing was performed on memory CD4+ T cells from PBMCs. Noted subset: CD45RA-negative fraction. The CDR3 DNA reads TGCGCCAGCAGCTTGACAAGCGGGACGACCTCTGGGGCCAACGTCCTGACTTTC. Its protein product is CASSLTSGTTSGANVLTF.